The rows below give T cell receptor beta chains drawn from one sample of a study of T-cell memory formation after mild COVID-19. TCRdb reanalysed the 5' RACE reads using MiXCR and keeps one entry per CDR3 protein. Among around 320,000 distinct CDR3 sequences, more than 13% were seen once, and the ten largest hold roughly a fifth. The sequencing sample was made of PBMCs or a T cell subset sorted from them (not recorded which). The receptors come from a young man who had mild COVID-19 (a few samples of this study predate the infection). Cell type and time point are not known. Each CDR3 is given with its conserved first and last residue. D genes are given only for firm matches. Only part of the rows carry a size: once, few, many, or a class if the clone is expanded.

V	J	size	D	CDR3	DNA
TRBV11-2	TRBJ2-7	few	NA	CASSLDRGPYEQYF	TGTGCCAGCAGCTTAGACAGGGGCCCCTACGAGCAGTACTTC
TRBV20-1	TRBJ2-3	few	TRBD2	CSACGSGGTSSDTQYF	TGCAGTGCTTGCGGGAGCGGGGGGACCTCCTCAGATACGCAGTATTTT
TRBV12-3/TRBV12-4	TRBJ1-5	NA	TRBD1	CASKDRGGSQPQHF	TGTGCCAGCAAGGACAGGGGAGGGAGTCAGCCCCAGCATTTT
TRBV19	TRBJ2-1	many	TRBD2	CASSIRRGGRDEQFF	TGTGCCAGTAGTATCAGGCGGGGGGGCAGGGATGAGCAGTTCTTC
TRBV27	TRBJ1-2	NA	NA	CASSNRRDYGYTF	TGTGCCAGCAGTAATCGACGGGACTATGGCTACACCTTC
TRBV5-1	TRBJ1-1	NA	NA	CASSQLVRRNTEAFF	TGCGCCAGCAGCCAACTCGTTCGGCGAAACACTGAAGCTTTCTTT
TRBV21-1	TRBJ2-5	many	NA	CASSTDREIQETQYF	TGTGCCAGCAGCACGGACAGGGAGATCCAAGAGACCCAGTACTTC
TRBV7-8	TRBJ2-1	many	NA	CASSPRHNEQFF	TGTGCCAGCAGCCCCCGGCACAATGAGCAGTTCTTC
TRBV4-1	TRBJ2-7	few	TRBD1	CASSQYRGISSYEQYF	TGCGCCAGCAGCCAATACAGGGGGATCAGCTCCTACGAGCAGTACTTC
TRBV28	TRBJ2-7	few	TRBD1	CASSSIRKRGHYEQYF	TGTGCCAGCAGTTCCATCCGAAAAAGGGGGCACTACGAGCAGTACTTC
TRBV7-2	TRBJ2-1	few	NA	CASSAQRPGTPSSYNEQFF	TGTGCCAGCAGCGCGCAACGCCCCGGGACACCGAGCTCCTACAATGAGCAGTTCTTC
TRBV4-2	TRBJ2-1	many	NA	CASSQRSRAYNEQFF	TGTGCCAGCAGCCAAAGATCGCGTGCCTACAATGAGCAGTTCTTC
TRBV7-2	TRBJ2-3	NA	TRBD2	CASSFRTSGGRTDTQYF	TGTGCCAGCAGCTTCCGGACTAGCGGGGGGCGGACAGATACGCAGTATTTT
TRBV4-1	TRBJ2-3	NA	NA	CASSTGGGTDTQYF	TGCGCCAGCAGTACTGGGGGAGGCACAGATACGCAGTATTTT
TRBV6-1	TRBJ1-5	NA	NA	CASTLSRPVYSNQPQHF	TGTGCCAGCACCCTAAGCAGGCCCGTCTATAGCAATCAGCCCCAGCATTTT
TRBV12-3/TRBV12-4	TRBJ2-1	NA	TRBD2	CASSSGLAGGHEQFF	TGTGCCAGCAGTTCGGGACTAGCGGGGGGACATGAGCAGTTCTTC
TRBV6-2/TRBV6-3	TRBJ1-1	NA	NA	CASSYAPNTEAFF	TGTGCCAGCAGTTACGCGCCCAACACTGAAGCTTTCTTT
TRBV7-8	TRBJ1-5	NA	NA	CASSLGDIQPQHF	TGTGCCAGCAGCTTAGGGGACATCCAACCCCAGCATTTT
TRBV20-1	TRBJ2-3	few	NA	CSARLRVRDTQYF	TGCAGTGCTAGACTCCGGGTTAGGGATACGCAGTATTTT
TRBV5-1	TRBJ1-1	many	NA	CASSPTEQGSWTEAFF	TGCGCCAGCAGCCCCACGGAACAGGGAAGTTGGACTGAAGCTTTCTTT
TRBV7-2	TRBJ1-5	NA	NA	CASSLVWERNQPQHF	TGTGCCAGCAGCTTAGTCTGGGAGCGCAATCAGCCCCAGCATTTT
TRBV4-1	TRBJ2-1	NA	TRBD2	CASSHLGLAGTSSYNEQFF	TGCGCCAGCAGCCATTTAGGACTAGCGGGGACAAGCTCCTACAATGAGCAGTTCTTC
TRBV20-1	TRBJ1-5	many	TRBD1	CSAQGGNQPQHF	TGCAGTGCACAGGGGGGCAATCAGCCCCAGCATTTT
TRBV4-3	TRBJ2-3	few	NA	CASSQESHLQYF	TGCGCCAGCAGCCAAGAGTCCCATCTGCAGTATTTT
TRBV6-2/TRBV6-3	TRBJ2-7	few	TRBD1	CASSYFLGTGPSYEQYF	TGTGCCAGCAGTTACTTCTTGGGGACAGGCCCCTCCTACGAGCAGTACTTC
TRBV3-1	TRBJ2-5	NA	TRBD1	CASSRRTGSYQETQYF	TGTGCCAGCAGCCGAAGGACAGGGAGTTACCAAGAGACCCAGTACTTC
TRBV18	TRBJ2-1	NA	TRBD2	CASSPPLAGDLGEQFF	TGTGCCAGCTCACCACCGCTAGCGGGGGACCTCGGCGAGCAGTTCTTC
TRBV3-1	TRBJ1-5	NA	NA	CASSPRSGQPQHF	TGTGCCAGCAGTCCCCGCTCGGGTCAGCCCCAGCATTTT
TRBV6-1	TRBJ2-5	NA	NA	CASSEAGGGYQETQYF	TGTGCCAGCAGTGAAGCCGGGGGCGGGTACCAAGAGACCCAGTACTTC
TRBV7-8	TRBJ2-7	NA	NA	CASHSAMYPYEQYF	TGTGCCAGCCACAGCGCCATGTACCCGTACGAGCAGTACTTC
TRBV5-1	TRBJ1-4	few	NA	CASSLALLGANNEKLFF	TGCGCCAGCAGCTTGGCCCTGCTCGGAGCTAACAATGAAAAACTGTTTTTT
TRBV5-1	TRBJ2-3	few	NA	CASSPGLNTDTQYF	TGCGCCAGCAGTCCCGGACTTAACACAGATACGCAGTATTTT
TRBV5-1	TRBJ2-1	NA	TRBD2	CASSLVLSASGGNEQFF	TGCGCCAGCAGCTTGGTCCTATCGGCTAGCGGGGGGAATGAGCAGTTCTTC
TRBV7-2	TRBJ1-1	few	NA	CASSASGLTEAFF	TGTGCCAGCAGCGCCTCAGGGTTAACTGAAGCTTTCTTT
TRBV19	TRBJ1-2	NA	NA	CATRQNYNYGYTF	TGTGCCACCCGACAGAATTACAACTATGGCTACACCTTC
TRBV6-5	TRBJ2-1	NA	NA	CASSYAGYNEQFF	TGTGCCAGCAGTTACGCAGGGTACAATGAGCAGTTCTTC
TRBV12-3/TRBV12-4	TRBJ2-5	few	NA	CASSLDRHVETQYF	TGTGCCAGCAGTTTAGACCGGCACGTCGAGACCCAGTACTTC
TRBV7-2	TRBJ1-1	few	TRBD1	CASSPWTGSTEAFF	TGTGCCAGCAGCCCTTGGACAGGATCCACTGAAGCTTTCTTT
TRBV7-2	TRBJ2-3	NA	NA	CASSLFGAPDTQYF	TGTGCCAGCAGCTTATTCGGGGCCCCAGATACGCAGTATTTT
TRBV4-1	TRBJ2-3	NA	TRBD1	CASSQSWGRGRLTSTDTQYF	TGCGCCAGCAGCCAGTCTTGGGGCAGGGGGAGACTGACTAGCACAGATACGCAGTATTTT
TRBV4-1	TRBJ2-5	NA	TRBD1	CASSHNRGGTGGETQYF	TGCGCCAGCAGCCACAACCGCGGCGGGACAGGCGGAGAGACCCAGTACTTC
TRBV7-3	TRBJ2-2	few	NA	CASSSVTGELFF	TGTGCCAGCAGCTCCGTCACCGGGGAGCTGTTTTTT
TRBV7-3	TRBJ1-6	NA	NA	CASSFGGEGSPLHF	TGTGCCAGCAGCTTCGGCGGCGAGGGTTCACCCCTCCACTTT
TRBV5-1	TRBJ2-5	NA	TRBD2	CASTEPGGHETQYF	TGCGCCAGCACCGAACCGGGGGGGCACGAGACCCAGTACTTC
TRBV7-2	TRBJ2-5	few	TRBD2	CASSPERGRETQYF	TGTGCCAGCAGCCCGGAGCGGGGCAGGGAGACCCAGTACTTC
TRBV9	TRBJ2-6	many	NA	CASSVIDSGANVLTF	TGTGCCAGCAGCGTGATAGACTCTGGGGCCAACGTCCTGACTTTC
TRBV29-1	TRBJ2-5	few	NA	CSVGGKETQYF	TGCAGCGTTGGGGGGAAGGAGACCCAGTACTTC
TRBV12-5	TRBJ2-7	few	NA	CASGIRTREQYF	TGTGCTAGTGGCATAAGGACAAGAGAGCAGTACTTC
TRBV20-1	TRBJ1-1	NA	NA	CSAALGLAFF	TGCAGTGCTGCTTTGGGGTTGGCTTTCTTT
TRBV7-9	TRBJ2-5	NA	TRBD2	CASNRLAGGLTETQYF	TGTGCCAGCAACCGATTAGCGGGGGGACTTACAGAGACCCAGTACTTC
TRBV6-5	TRBJ2-2	few	NA	CASREQGRYTGELFF	TGTGCCAGCAGAGAACAGGGGAGGTACACCGGGGAGCTGTTTTTT